The text below deals with one T cell receptor beta chain. Its binding antigen is unknown. No qualities accompany the bases; no much larger clone lies one base away. These data originate in a study of cytomegalovirus exposure and HLA in healthy donors (TCRdb year 2017). General notes on the study: An earlier analysis of under 600 of the donors reported approximately 290 Gb of sequence data and some 100 million unique TCR beta sequences from 150 million to 200 million T cells. About 5 DR-DQ haplotypes were handled as single units for association and clustering, since linkage in the cohort was strong. In the later analysis, no new phenotypic data were used to find candidate immune exposures; instead, reliance was placed on TCR beta sequences and their occurrence across donors. The number of typed donors differed by locus: roughly 629-630 for A, B, C, DRB1 and DQB1; 500 to 550 for DQA1; 606 for DPA1; and some 430 for DPB1. In an earlier analysis of more than 550 of the donors, high-throughput TCR beta sequencing was used to judge whether each TCR beta V gene segment behaved as functional or pseudogenic. Across roughly 420 genotyped donors of the cohort, an average of approximately 240,000 unique TCR beta nucleotide sequences per donor were sequenced, and roughly 20% of those sequences were non-productive. An early release that covered more than 550 HLA-typed donors contained approximately 300 gigabases of sequencing data and 75 million to 100 million unique TCR sequences. Donor age, sex, ethnicity and CMV serostatus were compiled alongside the repertoire data. The study used immunosequencing to profile the T cell repertoires of about 670 subjects and linked those repertoires to cytomegalovirus serostatus. Every repertoire in the discovery cohort had been generated on one and the same sequencing platform. A later analysis re-analyzed previously published TCR beta repertoires from roughly 690 donors and added high-resolution HLA genotyping to study TCR occurrence patterns. Along with the approximately 650-subject first cohort, a separate validation cohort of more than 90 different subjects was used. Of the 350 to 450 genotyped donors, over 80% were placed in the genetic ancestry cluster associated with self-reported Caucasian donors. HLA typing included class I and class II loci at four-digit resolution. A later genetic analysis took genome-wide SNP genotypes for about three fifths of the 666 donors and used that subset as a discovery cohort. The study combined high-throughput TCR immunosequencing, statistical association of individual TCRs with disease status, and machine learning to predict cytomegalovirus infection status. The aim of the study was to test whether cataloging public T cell receptors could identify signatures of past pathogen exposure.

Study-level results and caveats: Correlated functional status among segregating V segments might be attributable to linkage disequilibrium, but an unknown experimental factor could not be ruled out. For the cohort, immune exposure information was limited to CMV serostatus. In a later analysis, HLA-associated TCR beta chains were found to be more clonally expanded and to have lower generation probabilities than equally common non-associated chains. Assigning TCR associations to individual alleles was difficult when HLA alleles, especially DR and DQ, strongly co-occurred. Across donors, most TCR sequences were observed very rarely, whereas some public TCRs were present in many individuals. The study gave a list of about 160 TCR beta chains associated with cytomegalovirus. In a later genetic analysis, a missense DCLRE1C variant was associated with V-gene and J-gene trimming of TCR beta chains, and the association was replicated in an independent cohort. A further reported finding was that TCR beta sequences accurately predicted the HLA-A and HLA-B alleles for most subjects in the first cohort. In a later genetic analysis, fewer N-insertions in productive TCRs were reported among donors in an Asian-associated ancestry cluster than the roughly 670-donor mean. In a later analysis, 16,951 TCR beta sequences were associated with specific HLA alleles at a false discovery rate of 0.05. Over 15 rarely observed V segments, including chromosome 9 orphons, were excluded from the earlier analysis of about 610 of the donors because counts were too low. Several of the top co-occurrence clusters appeared to be linked to parvovirus B19, influenza, CMV and Epstein-Barr virus, according to a later analysis. The 87-base-pair reads could not distinguish some IMGT-functional V segments, including TRBV6-2 and TRBV6-3, so those segments were excluded. Most CMV-associated TCR beta chains appeared to be HLA-restricted in a later analysis, and the HLA associations seemed to be driven largely by CMV exposure. Only TCR beta chains were sequenced in this cohort, and the absence of alpha or paired-chain data limited detectable features. In both the original and validation cohorts, the classifier was reported to diagnose cytomegalovirus status with high specificity and sensitivity. A later analysis found that TCR association rates varied across HLA loci, with DRB1 alleles showing the most associated TCRs and HLA-C alleles the fewest. A few of the identified cytomegalovirus-associated TCR beta chains were confirmed in vitro to be specific for cytomegalovirus antigens. Roughly uniform sequencing depth across donors was assumed in presence/absence analyses, although this assumption may not hold. A group of highly shared sequence variants was considered likely to be a technical artifact of the sequencing pipeline. Because HLA typing was unavailable for some donors at each locus, only the typed subset was used in association tests. The authors suggested that the approach could potentially be extended to other disease states and immunological phenotypes. In an earlier analysis of around 500 of the donors, most TCR beta V segments appeared in productive rearrangements about 90% or about 30% of the time, broadly matching IMGT annotations.

The cohort was made up of approximately 670 healthy bone marrow donors. At the time of sampling, every cohort member was nominally healthy, though immune exposures that went unrecorded were likely present. The donor was CMV seronegative and belonged to the group of 352 seronegative cohort members. Each donor provided a peripheral blood sample, and peripheral blood mononuclear cells were used for TCR beta sequencing. The Qiagen DNeasy Blood Extraction Kit was used to extract genomic DNA from the blood cell samples. The library was made by the immunoSEQ multiplex PCR assay. The multiplex PCR relied on a mix of 60 forward primers for TCR Vbeta segments and 13 reverse primers for TCR Jbeta segments. The CDR3 region of rearranged TCR beta genes was amplified from genomic DNA by a multiplex PCR assay. The amplified TCR beta libraries were sequenced on the Illumina HiSeq System as 87-base-pair reads. Turning to the authors' computational methods: A later analysis counted approximately 84 million unique TCR beta chains across the 690 or so repertoires, and roughly 11 million of these chains were shared by at least two donors. Raw reads were error-corrected and collapsed into unique sequences with a nearest-neighbor algorithm that merged closely related sequences to remove PCR and sequencing errors. To assign V, D and J gene segments, CDR3 sequences were aligned to IMGT reference sequences. Each retained sequence needed at least a six-nucleotide match to both a V gene segment and a J gene segment. Rearrangements were classified as productive when the CDR3 lacked stop codons and remained in frame with V and J, and all other rearrangements were classified as non-productive. Following IMGT convention, CDR3 was defined as the stretch from the second conserved V-encoded cysteine up to the conserved J-encoded phenylalanine. Sequences without an unambiguous match to a single V gene segment were excluded from the earlier analysis of several hundred of the donors. An earlier analysis of fewer than 750 of the donors called V segments functional above 56.7% productive rearrangements and segregating when the between-donor standard deviation exceeded 5%. A statistical classification framework was built to diagnose cytomegalovirus status from the catalog of TCR beta chain sequences. V and J gene assignment, in a later analysis, came from comparing TCR nucleotide sequences with IMGT/GENE-DB human TR gene sequences. In a later analysis, CDR3 sequences and most-parsimonious VDJ recombination scenarios were assigned using the TCRdist pipeline. In a later analysis, every TCR beta chain was defined by the combination of its CDR3 amino acid sequence and its V-gene family, and reads without a unique V-gene family were dropped. To address suspected cross-contamination and a sequencing artifact, a later analysis removed around 600 highly shared, low-generation-probability nucleotide sequences. In a later analysis, a clonal expansion index for each public chain was calculated from normalized within-repertoire ranks of inferred template counts. In a later analysis, generation probabilities were computed using a VDJ recombination model fitted to out-of-frame rearrangements, and the results were checked against IGoR. In a later analysis, hypergeometric tests were used to score TCR-TCR, TCR-HLA and TCR-CMV co-occurrence, with a repertoire-size bias correction applied to TCR pairs. A later analysis estimated false discovery rates by permuting HLA or CMV assignments 20 times. A later analysis grouped co-occurring TCRs with DBSCAN, adding TCRdist sequence similarity when clustering within HLA-allele-positive subsets. Repertoires with fewer than 30,000 or more than 120,000 public chains were left out of co-occurrence clustering, as were about 5 repertoires with anomalous nucleotide sharing. The clones in this table, taken by TCRdb from immuneACCESS, are in-frame only. Not every clone is retained; where verified, under half of the shortfall comes from an unresolved V gene, and the cause of the rest is unknown. The DNA was the basis for D and trimming; V, J and clone size are from that table. The sample contains approximately 220,000 clones, roughly 80% of them found a single time. Roughly 1.5% of the sample comes from the top ten.

For this chain, trimming is 0 bases at the V end and 0 bases at the J end, and the number of junction bases without a gene match is 9. The cysteine opens and the phenylalanine closes a CDR3 of 19 amino acids. Only the CDR3 part of the read is kept: 57 bases, read in frame from the first base. CDR1 and CDR2, looked up from the germline V gene, are MDHEN and SYDVKM. The sequenced material came from PBMCs. This chain joins TRBV28 to TRBJ1-5; 9 bases in the middle match TRBD1. The sequence was collected from a girl between 10 and 17 years old in good health and CMV-seronegative. The CDR3 region reads CASSLWTGTGTYSNQPQHF. The sequence in DNA is TGTGCCAGCAGTTTATGGACCGGGACAGGGACTTATAGCAATCAGCCCCAGCATTTT.